The clone carrying this T cell receptor (beta chain) was detected only a few times. This sample stems from a study of blood T cells in healthy people across ages. Across the study: Capturing about one barcoded beta molecule per two T cells was achieved by template switching.

Through a sample-barcoded 5' primer and a J-beta primer mix, a second PCR was run for 7 to 11 cycles. One entry per CDR3 protein results from TCRdb running MiXCR on the 5' RACE reads. The data hold 750,000 to 950,000 distinct CDR3 sequences, with 53% observed a single time. V lost 4 bases and J lost 3; bases outside the gene matches: 5. The CDR3 consists of 14 residues. Looked up from germline, CDR1 is DFQATT and CDR2 is SNEGSKA (reference sequence). The chain has TRBV20-1 and TRBJ1-4, with TRBD1 matching 7 bases. The source is an elderly man in good health. Material for sequencing was blood. CDR3 protein: CSATKGAANEKLFF. CDR3 sequence (DNA): TGCAGTGCTACCAAGGGGGCGGCTAATGAAAAACTGTTTTTT.